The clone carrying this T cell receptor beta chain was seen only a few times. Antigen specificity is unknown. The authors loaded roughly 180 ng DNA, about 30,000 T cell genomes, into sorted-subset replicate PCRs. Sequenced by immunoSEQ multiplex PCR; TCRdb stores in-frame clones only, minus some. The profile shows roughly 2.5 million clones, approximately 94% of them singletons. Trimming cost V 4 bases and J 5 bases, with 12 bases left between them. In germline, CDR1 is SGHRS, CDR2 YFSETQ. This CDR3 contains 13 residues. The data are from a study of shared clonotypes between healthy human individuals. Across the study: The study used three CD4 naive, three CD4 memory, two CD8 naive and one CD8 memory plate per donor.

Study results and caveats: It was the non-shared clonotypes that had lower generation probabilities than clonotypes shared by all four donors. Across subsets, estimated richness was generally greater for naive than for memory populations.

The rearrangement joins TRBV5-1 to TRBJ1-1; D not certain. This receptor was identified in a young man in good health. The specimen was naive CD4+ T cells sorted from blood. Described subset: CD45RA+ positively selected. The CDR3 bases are TGCGCCAGCAGCGGCGAGGGCCGGACTGAAGCTTTCTTT. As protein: CASSGEGRTEAFF.